Below are 6 T cell receptor beta chains sequenced from a single sample in a study of a mutant IDH1 vaccine in newly diagnosed glioma (dated by TCRdb to the early 2020s). The sample's time point label, decoded: week 11, during vaccination. Each vaccine dose, consisting of 300 ug of a 20-mer mutant IDH1 peptide in Montanide, was administered subcutaneously with topical imiquimod. No antigen is known for these receptors. The library was produced with the immunoSEQ multiplex PCR assay. Here the immuneACCESS table is served through TCRdb, limited to in-frame sequences with V and J called. Missing clones are a known gap in these copies; in checked studies unresolved V genes cover under half, and the rest lacks a known reason. Present in this sample are tens of thousands of clones, about 80% of which were seen just once. The ten largest clonotypes hold 5.9% of the sample. The sample here was PBMCs, taken from a glioma patient whose treatment included an IDH1 peptide vaccine. All receptors derive from a man between 45 and 60 years old with glioma.

CDR3: CASTRREGGEQYF. CDR3 DNA: TGTGCCAGCACTAGAAGGGAGGGTGGGGAGCAGTACTTC. The rearrangement joins TRBV2 to TRBJ2-7; 7 bases align to TRBD2. Per germline, CDR1 SNHLY and CDR2 FYNNEI. The CDR3 is 13 amino acids. V was clipped by 7 bases and J by 7 bases; unmatched bases: 10.

J is TRBJ2-7 and V is TRBV7-9; D tentatively fits TRBD1 or TRBD2 (6 bases each). CDR3 length equals 16 residues. V shed 1 base and J shed 4 bases, with 17 bases lying between them. CDR1 is SEHNR and CDR2 is FQNEAQ in the germline V gene (reference sequence). CDR3 in amino acids: CASSLVSGGREYEQYF. The CDR3 DNA is TGTGCCAGCAGCTTAGTTTCCGGGGGCCGAGAATACGAGCAGTACTTC.

This clone was seen only a few times. The chain is built from TRBV5-3 and TRBJ1-1; no clear D. TRBV5-3 has ORF status, its function being uncertain. Trimming took 4 bases from V and 1 from J, leaving 11 bases between them. This CDR3 comprises 14 residues. CDR3 loop: CARSPPWENTEAFF. CDR3 bases: TGTGCCAGAAGCCCTCCTTGGGAGAACACTGAAGCTTTCTTT.

This clone has a single count. The chain uses TRBV28 and TRBJ1-5; D is uncertain. There are 16 residues in the CDR3. The V end lost 1 base, the J end lost 7 bases, and 17 bases lay between the germline ends. The germline V gene encodes CDR1 MDHEN and CDR2 SYDVKM. The CDR3 reads CASSLFSQRQTQPQHF. The CDR3 coding sequence is TGTGCCAGCAGTTTATTTAGCCAGCGGCAGACCCAGCCCCAGCATTTT.

The gene calls are TRBV20-1 and TRBJ1-1; weak D call: TRBD1 (6 bases). CDR3 length: 11 residues. Germline values: CDR1 DFQATT, CDR2 SNEGSKA (reference sequence). V shed 5 bases and J shed 7 bases, with 11 bases lying between them. The CDR3 is CSADPGDEAFF. For the CDR3, the DNA is TGCAGTGCTGATCCAGGGGATGAAGCTTTCTTT.

The chain joins TRBV6-5 to TRBJ2-7, with D possibly being TRBD2 (7 bases). CDR1 and CDR2 from the germline V gene are MNHEY and SVGAGI. V was pared by 8 bases and J by 0 bases, with 11 bases between. CDR3 size: 13 residues. CDR3 DNA sequence: TGTGCCAGCCTCGGGGGGCTCTCCTACGAGCAGTACTTC. Residues: CASLGGLSYEQYF.